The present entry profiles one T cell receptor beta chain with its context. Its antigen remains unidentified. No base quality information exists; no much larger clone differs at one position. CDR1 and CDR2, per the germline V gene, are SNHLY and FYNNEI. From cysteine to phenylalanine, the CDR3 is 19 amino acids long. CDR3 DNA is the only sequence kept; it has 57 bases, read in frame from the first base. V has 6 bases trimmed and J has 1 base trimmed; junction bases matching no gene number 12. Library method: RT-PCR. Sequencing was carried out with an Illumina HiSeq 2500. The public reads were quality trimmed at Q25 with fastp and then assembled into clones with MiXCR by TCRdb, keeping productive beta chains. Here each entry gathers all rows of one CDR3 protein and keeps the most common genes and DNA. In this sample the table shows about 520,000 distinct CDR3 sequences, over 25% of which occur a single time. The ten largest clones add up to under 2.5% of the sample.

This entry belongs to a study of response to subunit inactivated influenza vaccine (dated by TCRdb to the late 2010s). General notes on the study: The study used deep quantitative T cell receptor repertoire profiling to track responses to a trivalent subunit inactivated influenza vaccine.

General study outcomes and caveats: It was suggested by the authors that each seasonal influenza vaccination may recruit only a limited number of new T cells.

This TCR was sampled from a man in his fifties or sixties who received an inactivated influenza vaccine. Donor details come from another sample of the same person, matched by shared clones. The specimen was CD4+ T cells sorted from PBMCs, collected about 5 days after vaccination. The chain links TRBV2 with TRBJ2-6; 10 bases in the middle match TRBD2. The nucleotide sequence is TGTGCCAGCAGCTCTTCGGCTAGCGGGGGATTGTCTGGGGCCAACGTCCTGACTTTC. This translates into CASSSSASGGLSGANVLTF.